These T cell receptor beta chains were read from a single sample in a study of CD8+CD57+ T cells in acquired aplastic anemia. TCRdb processed the reads anew with MiXCR; each CDR3 protein has one entry. The repertoire holds approximately 21,000 distinct CDR3 sequences, almost 40% seen once, with approximately 89% in the top ten. Sequencing was done on a sample of CD8+CD57+ T cells sorted from PBMCs. The receptor source for this set is a human donor with aplastic anemia. Both conserved end residues are part of each CDR3. The D gene is left open where the match is weak. Clone size is stated in some rows and not others, as once, few, many or a class when expanded.

v_call,d_call,j_call,clone_size,cdr3_nt,cdr3_aa
TRBV12-3/TRBV12-4,-,TRBJ2-1,-,TGTGCCAGCGGAATAACAGCGGACGTCTACAATGAGCAGTTCTTC,CASGITADVYNEQFF
TRBV6-1,-,TRBJ2-3,-,TGTGCCAGCAGTGACACGGCTAGGGGCACAGATACGCAGTATTTT,CASSDTARGTDTQYF
TRBV5-1,-,TRBJ2-7,few,TGCGCCAGCAGCTTGCAACCAGGAGCTCCAGAGCAGTACTTC,CASSLQPGAPEQYF
TRBV15,TRBD1,TRBJ2-1,-,TGTGCCATTAGAAAATACAGGTCGGGACAGGGGTTGAATGAGCAGTTCTTC,CAIRKYRSGQGLNEQFF
TRBV5-8,-,TRBJ1-1,-,TGTGCCAGCAGCTTGTTCAGGAGAACAATGAACACTGAAGCTTTCTTT,CASSLFRRTMNTEAFF
TRBV12-3/TRBV12-4,-,TRBJ2-7,-,TGTGCCAGCAGTTCCGGTGAGCCAGGCTACGAGCAGTACTTC,CASSSGEPGYEQYF
TRBV7-6,TRBD1,TRBJ2-1,few,TGTGCCAGCAGCTTAAGAGACAGGGACACCTACAATGAGCAGTTCTTC,CASSLRDRDTYNEQFF
TRBV5-1,-,TRBJ1-1,-,TGCGCCAGCAGCTTGGTGACAGGACGTGCGGCTTTCTTT,CASSLVTGRAAFF
TRBV6-1,TRBD2,TRBJ2-3,many,TGTGCCAGCAGTGAAAAACTAGCGGGGACAGATACGCAGTATTTT,CASSEKLAGTDTQYF
TRBV10-3,-,TRBJ2-1,-,TGTGCCATCAGTGAGTCGGTAGAGGCGGGAAAGGTCGATGAGCAGTTCTTC,CAISESVEAGKVDEQFF
TRBV2,TRBD2,TRBJ2-3,-,TGTGCCAGCAGTGTAAGCGGGAGTACGAATACGCAGTATTTT,CASSVSGSTNTQYF
TRBV20-1,-,TRBJ1-5,-,TGCAGTGCTAAACATAGCAATCAGCCCCAGCATTTT,CSAKHSNQPQHF
TRBV20-1,-,TRBJ1-6,-,TGCAGTGCTAGGGGGGACGGAAATTCACCCCTCCACTTT,CSARGDGNSPLHF
TRBV7-9,-,TRBJ1-2,-,TGTGCCAGCAGCTTAGGGGGCGGCAGCCCTAACTATGGCTACACCTTC,CASSLGGGSPNYGYTF
TRBV7-6,-,TRBJ2-2,-,TGTGCCAGCAGCTTAGCGGGAGGTACCGGGGAGCTGTTTTTT,CASSLAGGTGELFF
TRBV5-1,-,TRBJ2-5,few,TGCGCCAGCAGCTCAGGGTCCCGCCAAGAGACCCAGTACTTC,CASSSGSRQETQYF
TRBV6-6,TRBD2,TRBJ2-2,-,TGTGCCAGCACTAGCGGGAGGGCCACCGGGGAGCTGTTTTTT,CASTSGRATGELFF
TRBV20-1,-,TRBJ2-7,few,TGCAGTGCTCCCACTCGGGCGGTCCTTTACGAGCAGTACTTC,CSAPTRAVLYEQYF
TRBV24-1,TRBD1,TRBJ2-5,-,TGTGCCACCAGTGATTTTCCGAATTACGACAGGGTTGAGACCCAGTACTTC,CATSDFPNYDRVETQYF
TRBV2,TRBD1,TRBJ2-2,-,TGTGCCAGCAGTGGCTCACAGGGGGCCGGGGAGCTGTTTTTT,CASSGSQGAGELFF
TRBV16,TRBD1,TRBJ1-5,-,TGTGCCAGCAGTCTACAGGGGGCTGGTCAGCCCCAGCATTTT,CASSLQGAGQPQHF
TRBV20-1,-,TRBJ2-1,few,TGCAGTGCTAGACCCTACGTATATGTGAGCGAGCAGTTCTTC,CSARPYVYVSEQFF
TRBV20-1,-,TRBJ2-1,medium-sized,TGCAGTGCTAGTGAGGGACTTGGTTACAATGAGCAGTTCTTC,CSASEGLGYNEQFF
TRBV20-1,-,TRBJ2-7,few,TGCAGTGCTAGAGATCCGGGCTACGAGCAGTACTTC,CSARDPGYEQYF
TRBV29-1,TRBD1,TRBJ2-5,-,TGCAGCGTGTTCATCAGGGGGCCAGAGACCCAGTACTTC,CSVFIRGPETQYF
TRBV19,TRBD1,TRBJ1-2,few,TGTGCCAGTAGTATGGTGGTCAGGGGGCAAGGCTACACCTTC,CASSMVVRGQGYTF
TRBV28,TRBD1,TRBJ2-5,few,TGTGCCAGCAGTAGGGACAGCAACCAAGAGACCCAGTACTTC,CASSRDSNQETQYF
TRBV6-5,-,TRBJ1-5,once,TGTGCCAGCAGTAACAGGGTAAATCAGCCCCAGCATTTT,CASSNRVNQPQHF
TRBV10-3,-,TRBJ2-7,-,TGTGCCATCAGTGAGTCGAGGGAGGTCTACGAGCAGTACTTC,CAISESREVYEQYF
TRBV5-1,-,TRBJ2-6,-,TGCGCCAGCAGCTTGATAACTGGGGCCAACGTCCTGACTTTC,CASSLITGANVLTF